This is a list of T cell receptor beta chains from one sample in a study of blood T cell repertoires in COVID-19. Libraries were prepared by immunoSEQ multiplex PCR; TCRdb keeps only in-frame clonotypes and omits some of them. The sample carries roughly 120,000 clones, less than 90% recorded once. The source material was peripheral blood. The source of these receptors is a man older than 75 with acute or convalescent COVID-19. CDR3s include the opening cysteine and the closing phenylalanine or tryptophan. D genes are given only for firm matches. Clone size is given for some rows only: seen once, a few or many times, or a class if the clone is expanded.

j_gene,v_gene,d_gene,abundance,CDR3aa,CDR3nt
TRBJ1-5,TRBV27,.,.,CASSYAPGRGLWQPQHF,TGTGCCAGCAGTTACGCCCCGGGCAGGGGTCTGTGGCAGCCCCAGCATTTT
TRBJ2-2,TRBV10-3,TRBD2,.,CAIRGLAGGPNTGELFF,TGTGCCATCAGGGGACTAGCGGGGGGGCCGAACACCGGGGAGCTGTTTTTT
TRBJ2-1,TRBV7-3,.,.,CASSLGRDSELDEQFF,TGTGCCAGCAGCTTAGGCCGGGACTCCGAGTTGGATGAGCAGTTCTTC
TRBJ2-1,TRBV7-8,.,.,CASSLFGGGRVNNEQFF,TGTGCCAGCAGCTTATTCGGAGGCGGGCGGGTAAACAATGAGCAGTTCTTC
TRBJ1-1,TRBV6-5,TRBD1,.,CASSPPGQGRGAFF,TGTGCCAGCAGTCCCCCGGGACAGGGCCGCGGAGCTTTCTTT
TRBJ1-1,TRBV6-5,TRBD1,.,CAGARGKEYEAFF,TGTGCCGGGGCCAGGGGGAAGGAATATGAAGCTTTCTTT
TRBJ1-2,TRBV18,.,few,CASSPPGHPGGYTF,TGTGCCAGCTCACCACCGGGACACCCCGGTGGCTACACCTTC
TRBJ1-3,TRBV19,TRBD1,.,CASTWDRSSGNTIYF,TGTGCCAGTACTTGGGACAGGTCTTCTGGAAACACCATATATTTT
TRBJ1-1,TRBV28,.,.,CASNRRAGTEAFF,TGTGCCAGCAACCGCAGGGCAGGCACTGAAGCTTTCTTT
TRBJ1-5,TRBV5-5,TRBD1,.,CASSGAGGRASNQPQHF,TGTGCCAGCAGCGGGGCAGGGGGCCGGGCGAGCAATCAGCCCCAGCATTTT
TRBJ2-1,TRBV4-3,TRBD2,.,CASSQRLAGYEGEQFF,TGCGCCAGCAGCCAAAGGCTAGCGGGATATGAAGGTGAGCAGTTCTTC
TRBJ2-1,TRBV19,TRBD2,.,CASSLGLAGVQFF,TGTGCCAGTAGTCTTGGACTAGCGGGAGTGCAGTTCTTC
TRBJ2-7,TRBV18,TRBD1,.,CASSPPGQGKGEQYF,TGTGCCAGCTCACCACCGGGACAGGGCAAAGGTGAGCAGTACTTC
TRBJ2-7,TRBV5-5,.,.,CASSLALAALSYEQYF,TGTGCCAGCAGCTTGGCCTTGGCAGCGCTATCCTACGAGCAGTACTTC
TRBJ2-5,TRBV27,.,.,CASSFAFRIGRGGDETQYF,TGTGCCAGCAGTTTCGCATTCCGGATTGGGAGGGGGGGCGATGAGACCCAGTACTTC
TRBJ1-2,TRBV9,.,.,CASSVLEGGYGYTF,TGTGCCAGCAGCGTCTTAGAAGGGGGTTATGGCTACACCTTC
TRBJ2-7,TRBV4-2,TRBD2,few,CASSQSVGGYDEQYF,TGTGCCAGCAGCCAGTCCGTGGGGGGGTACGACGAGCAGTACTTC
TRBJ2-7,TRBV7-9,.,.,CASSETAAYEQYF,TGTGCCAGCAGCGAGACAGCCGCCTACGAGCAGTACTTC
TRBJ2-2,TRBV7-2,.,.,CASSSMGLSNTGELFF,TGTGCCAGCAGCTCAATGGGACTTTCGAACACCGGGGAGCTGTTTTTT
TRBJ2-5,TRBV4-1,.,.,CASSQDSARMTQYF,TGCGCCAGCAGCCAAGATAGCGCCCGGATGACCCAGTACTTC
TRBJ2-3,TRBV2,.,few,CASSELTPSTDTQYF,TGTGCCAGCAGTGAGCTAACTCCTAGCACAGATACGCAGTATTTT
TRBJ2-5,TRBV7-3,.,.,CASSLGYQETQYF,TGTGCCAGCAGCTTAGGCTACCAAGAGACCCAGTACTTC
TRBJ2-7,TRBV3-1/TRBV3-2,.,.,CASSSGYEQYF,TGTGCCAGCAGCTCCGGCTACGAGCAGTACTTC
TRBJ1-6,TRBV5-4,.,.,CASSLKGVDSPLHF,TGTGCCAGCAGCTTGAAAGGGGTGGATTCACCCCTCCACTTT
TRBJ1-2,TRBV30,.,.,CAWSVPGRYGYTF,TGTGCCTGGAGTGTACCAGGGCGCTATGGCTACACCTTC
TRBJ1-4,TRBV6-5,TRBD1,.,CASRKQGREKLFF,TGTGCCAGCAGGAAACAGGGGAGGGAAAAACTGTTTTTT
TRBJ1-2,TRBV5-5,.,once,CASSLGGPGVEGGYTF,TGTGCCAGCAGCCTAGGAGGACCGGGGGTAGAGGGTGGCTACACCTTC
TRBJ2-5,TRBV24-1,.,.,CATSDGGPQETQYF,TGTGCCACCAGTGATGGTGGCCCCCAAGAGACCCAGTACTTC
TRBJ1-4,TRBV28,.,once,CASGAGGATNEKLFF,TGTGCCAGCGGTGCAGGAGGGGCAACTAATGAAAAACTGTTTTTT
TRBJ2-7,TRBV30,.,.,CAWSPPQLISRYEQYF,TGTGCCTGGAGTCCCCCTCAACTGATTTCACGCTACGAGCAGTACTTC
TRBJ2-7,TRBV2,.,.,CASTAGSYEQYF,TGTGCCAGCACTGCGGGCTCCTACGAGCAGTACTTC
TRBJ1-4,TRBV9,.,.,CASSAQGGNEKLFF,TGTGCCAGCAGCGCACAGGGTGGGAATGAAAAACTGTTTTTT
TRBJ2-2,TRBV19,.,.,CASSIAQINTGELFF,TGTGCCAGTAGTATAGCGCAGATTAACACCGGGGAGCTGTTTTTT
TRBJ2-1,TRBV11-3,TRBD1,once,CASSGGTGGETERDNEQFF,TGTGCCAGCAGCGGTGGGACAGGGGGCGAGACCGAGCGGGACAATGAGCAGTTCTTC
TRBJ2-5,TRBV9,TRBD1,.,CASSADRVFAQETQYF,TGTGCCAGCAGCGCCGACAGGGTTTTTGCCCAAGAGACCCAGTACTTC
TRBJ1-1,TRBV5-1,TRBD1,.,CASSNWGTGEAFF,TGCGCCAGCAGCAATTGGGGGACAGGAGAAGCTTTCTTT
TRBJ2-1,TRBV5-1,TRBD2,.,CASSSLAGTDNEQFF,TGCGCCAGCAGCTCGCTAGCGGGAACAGACAATGAGCAGTTCTTC
TRBJ2-7,TRBV7-2,TRBD2,.,CASSPPGLAGGPYEQYF,TGTGCCAGCAGCCCCCCGGGACTAGCGGGAGGGCCCTACGAGCAGTACTTC
TRBJ2-1,TRBV19,TRBD2,.,CASSVSGAWGEQFF,TGTGCCAGTAGCGTTAGCGGGGCATGGGGGGAGCAGTTCTTC
TRBJ1-1,TRBV19,.,.,CASSNRGGEAFF,TGTGCCAGTAGTAATCGCGGGGGTGAAGCTTTCTTT
TRBJ2-2,TRBV4-3,TRBD1,.,CASSHAGQGSTGELFF,TGCGCCAGCAGCCACGCGGGACAGGGGAGCACCGGGGAGCTGTTTTTT
TRBJ2-3,TRBV6-6,.,.,CASRHTGDKVTQYF,TGTGCCAGCAGACACACAGGAGATAAAGTTACGCAGTATTTT